These 8 T cell receptor beta chains came from one sample sequenced in a study of blood T cell repertoires in COVID-19. The protocol was immunoSEQ multiplex PCR, while the TCRdb copy is restricted to in-frame clones and leaves out a portion. The data contain roughly 250,000 clones, 80% to 90% of them seen just once; the ten biggest clones take up roughly 4%. The sample was PBMCs or T cells enriched from blood (not recorded which). The receptors come from a young woman who had recovered from COVID-19.

This clone was seen a single time. The CDR3 spells CASSLKGQGNEQYF. The CDR3 DNA is TGTGCCAGCAGCTTAAAGGGACAGGGGAACGAGCAGTACTTC. The chain joins TRBV7-6 to TRBJ2-7; 10 bases fit TRBD1. Trimming at V came to 2 bases and at J to 5 bases, leaving 3 bases not matched to a gene. The CDR3 extends over 14 amino acids. Germline loops: CDR1 SGHVS, CDR2 FNYEAQ.

This clone was detected once. This chain connects TRBV10-2 to TRBJ2-5; TRBD2 is a possible D gene (6 bases). The CDR3 length is 14 residues. The V end lost 1 base, the J end lost 5 bases, and 11 bases lay between the germline ends. Germline-derived CDR1 and CDR2 are WSHSY and SAAADI. CDR3 region: CASSEWLARETQYF. Written as DNA, the CDR3 is TGCGCCAGCAGTGAGTGGCTAGCGAGGGAGACCCAGTACTTC.

The rearrangement joins TRBV4-1 to TRBJ2-4; 7 bases are shared with TRBD1. The CDR3 contains 20 residues. Germline loops: CDR1 MGHRA, CDR2 YSYEKL. J gave up 0 bases and V 0 bases, and 14 bases lay outside the gene matches. Here the CDR3 reads CASSQEKVSGGFLAKNIQYF. CDR3 bases: TGCGCCAGCAGCCAAGAGAAGGTTTCAGGGGGTTTCCTAGCCAAAAACATTCAGTACTTC.

The sample holds one count of this clone. The DNA of the CDR3 is TGTGCCAGCAGTTTAGCGGGAGGGGGGCAGTACTTC. Translating gives CASSLAGGGQYF. This sequence joins TRBV28 and TRBJ2-7; 9 bases align to TRBD2. The V segment lost 2 bases and the J segment 9 bases; nucleotides outside the gene matches: 2. The CDR3 has 12 residues. Germline CDR1 is MDHEN and CDR2 is SYDVKM.

V and J are TRBV5-4 and TRBJ1-4, with D possibly matching TRBD1 (5 bases). Germline lookup yields CDR1 SGHNT and CDR2 YYREEE (reference sequence). V lost 3 bases to trimming and J lost 9 bases, with 18 bases between them. The CDR3 sequence is 15 residues long. CDR3 sequence: CASSSSGTKGKKLFF. The CDR3 DNA follows: TGTGCCAGCAGCTCGTCCGGGACTAAGGGGAAAAAACTGTTTTTT. Combining the CDR3 with reference TRBV5-4 and TRBJ1-4 gives the whole variable domain ETGVTQSPTHLIKTRGQQVTLRCSSQSGHNTVSWYQQALGQGPQFIFQYYREEENGRGNFPPRFSGLQFPNYSSELNVNALELDDSALYLCASSSSGTKGKKLFFGSGTQLSVL.

V is TRBV28 and J is TRBJ1-5; D perhaps matches TRBD1 (5 bases). CDR3 length: 15 amino acids. V was pared by 6 bases and J by 5 bases, with 17 bases between. Germline V gives CDR1 MDHEN, CDR2 SYDVKM. The CDR3 nucleotides read TGTGCCAGCAGCCCGCGTTCGGGGGGAGATCAGCCCCAGCATTTT. It specifies CASSPRSGGDQPQHF.

This clone was seen only once. The chain carries TRBV28 and TRBJ1-6; no firm D call. Germline V lookup: CDR1 MDHEN, CDR2 SYDVKM. The CDR3 spans 16 residues. Trimming stripped 3 bases from V and 7 bases from J, with 16 bases between. The CDR3 coding sequence is TGTGCCAGCAGTTTGGGTCCCGGGGTAACGAATTCACCCCTCCACTTT. This sequence encodes CASSLGPGVTNSPLHF. Drawing the rest from reference TRBV28 and TRBJ1-6, the complete variable domain is DVKVTQSSRYLVKRTGEKVFLECVQDMDHENMFWYRQDPGLGLRLIYFSYDVKMKEKGDIPEGYSVSREKKERFSLILESASTNQTSMYLCASSLGPGVTNSPLHFGNGTRLTVT.

The genes are TRBV28 and TRBJ1-1; D not resolved. V lost 3 bases and J lost 11, with 16 bases in between. The germline V gene encodes CDR1 MDHEN and CDR2 SYDVKM. This CDR3 comprises 13 residues. The CDR3 here is CASSFHGSKEAFF. CDR3 nucleotides: TGTGCCAGCAGTTTCCATGGGTCCAAGGAGGCTTTCTTT.